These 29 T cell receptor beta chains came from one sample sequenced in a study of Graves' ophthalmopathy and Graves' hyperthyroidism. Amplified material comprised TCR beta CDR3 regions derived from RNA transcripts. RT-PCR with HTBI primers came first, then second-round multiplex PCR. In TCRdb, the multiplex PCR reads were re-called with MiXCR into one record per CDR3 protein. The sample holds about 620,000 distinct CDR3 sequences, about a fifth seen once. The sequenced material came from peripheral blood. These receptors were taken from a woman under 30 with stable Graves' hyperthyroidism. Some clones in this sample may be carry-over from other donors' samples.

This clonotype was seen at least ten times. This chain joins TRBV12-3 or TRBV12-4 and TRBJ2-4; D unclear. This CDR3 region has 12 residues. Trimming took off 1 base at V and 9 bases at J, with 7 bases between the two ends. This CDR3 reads CASSLGTAIQYF. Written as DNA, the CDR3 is TGTGCCAGCAGTTTAGGAACTGCCATTCAGTACTTC.

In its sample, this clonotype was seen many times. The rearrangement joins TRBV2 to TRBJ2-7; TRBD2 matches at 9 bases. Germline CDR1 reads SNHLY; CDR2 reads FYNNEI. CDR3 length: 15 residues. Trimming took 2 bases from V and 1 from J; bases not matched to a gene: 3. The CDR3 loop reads CASSEIAGASYEQYF. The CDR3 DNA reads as TGTGCCAGCAGTGAAATAGCGGGAGCGTCCTACGAGCAGTACTTC. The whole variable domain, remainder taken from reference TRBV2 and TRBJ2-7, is EPEVTQTPSHQVTQMGQEVILRCVPISNHLYFYWYRQILGQKVEFLVSFYNNEISEKSEIFDDQFSVERPDGSNFTLKIRSTKLEDSAMYFCASSEIAGASYEQYFGPGTRLTVT.

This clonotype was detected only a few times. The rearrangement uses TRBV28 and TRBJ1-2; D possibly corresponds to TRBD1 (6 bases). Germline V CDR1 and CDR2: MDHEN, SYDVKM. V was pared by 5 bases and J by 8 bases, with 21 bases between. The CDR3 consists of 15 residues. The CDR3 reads CASSNLVQGLEGYTF. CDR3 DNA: TGTGCCAGCAGTAACCTCGTACAGGGATTAGAGGGCTACACCTTC.

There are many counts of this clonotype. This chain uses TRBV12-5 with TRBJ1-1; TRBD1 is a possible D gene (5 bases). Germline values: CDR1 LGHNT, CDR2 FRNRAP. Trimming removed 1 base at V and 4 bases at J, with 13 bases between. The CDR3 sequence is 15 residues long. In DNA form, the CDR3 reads TGTGCTAGTGGTTTGGGGCCCGCGGGGGGCACTGAAGCTTTCTTT. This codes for CASGLGPAGGTEAFF. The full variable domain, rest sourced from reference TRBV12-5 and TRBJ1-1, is DARVTQTPRHKVTEMGQEVTMRCQPILGHNTVFWYRQTMMQGLELLAYFRNRAPLDDSGMPKDRFSAEMPDATLATLKIQPSEPRDSAVYFCASGLGPAGGTEAFFGQGTRLTVV.

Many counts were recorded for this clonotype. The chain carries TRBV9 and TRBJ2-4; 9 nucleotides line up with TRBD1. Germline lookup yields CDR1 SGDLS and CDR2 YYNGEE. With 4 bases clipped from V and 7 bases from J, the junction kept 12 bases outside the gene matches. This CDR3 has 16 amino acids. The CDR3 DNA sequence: TGTGCCAGCAGCCCCTCGCCCGGGACAGGGATTAACATTCAGTACTTC. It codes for CASSPSPGTGINIQYF.

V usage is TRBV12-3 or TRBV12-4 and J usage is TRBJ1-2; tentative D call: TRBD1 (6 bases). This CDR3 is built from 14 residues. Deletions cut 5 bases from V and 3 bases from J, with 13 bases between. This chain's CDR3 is CASSQQGGDYGYTF. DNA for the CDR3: TGTGCCAGCAGTCAACAGGGTGGGGACTATGGCTACACCTTC.

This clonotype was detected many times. CDR3 nucleotides: TGTGCCAGCAGGATGCCGACAGGGGGTAATGGCTACACCTTC. Amino acids: CASRMPTGGNGYTF. This chain joins TRBV12-3 or TRBV12-4 and TRBJ1-2, with TRBD1 matching over 9 bases. The CDR3 totals 14 residues. The V segment lost 6 bases and the J segment 6 bases; nucleotides outside the gene matches: 8.

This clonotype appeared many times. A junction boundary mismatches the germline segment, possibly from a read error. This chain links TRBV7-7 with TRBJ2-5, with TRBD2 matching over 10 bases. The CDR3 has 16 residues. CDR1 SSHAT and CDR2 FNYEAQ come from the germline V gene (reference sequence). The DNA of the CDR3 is TGTGCTAGCAGCCAATTTAGCGGGAGGCCTCAAGAGACCCAGTACTTC. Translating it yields CASSQFSGRPQETQYF.

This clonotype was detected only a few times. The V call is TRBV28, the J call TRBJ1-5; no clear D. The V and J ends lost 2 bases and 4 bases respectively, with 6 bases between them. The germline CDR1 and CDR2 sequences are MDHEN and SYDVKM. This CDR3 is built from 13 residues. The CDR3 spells CASSLPNNQPQHF. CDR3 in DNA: TGTGCCAGCAGTTTACCGAATAATCAGCCCCAGCATTTT.

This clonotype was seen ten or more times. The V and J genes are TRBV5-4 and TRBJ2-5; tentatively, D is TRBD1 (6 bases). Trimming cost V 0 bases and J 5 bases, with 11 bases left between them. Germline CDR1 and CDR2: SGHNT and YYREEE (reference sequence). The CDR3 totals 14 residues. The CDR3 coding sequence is TGTGCCAGCAGCTTGGATGGGGGCCAGGAGACCCAGTACTTC. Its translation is CASSLDGGQETQYF.

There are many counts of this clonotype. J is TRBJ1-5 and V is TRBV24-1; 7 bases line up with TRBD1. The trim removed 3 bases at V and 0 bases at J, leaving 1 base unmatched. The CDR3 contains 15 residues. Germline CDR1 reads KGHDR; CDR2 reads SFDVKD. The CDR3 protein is CATSDRDSSNQPQHF. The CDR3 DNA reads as TGTGCCACCAGTGATCGGGACAGTAGCAATCAGCCCCAGCATTTT.

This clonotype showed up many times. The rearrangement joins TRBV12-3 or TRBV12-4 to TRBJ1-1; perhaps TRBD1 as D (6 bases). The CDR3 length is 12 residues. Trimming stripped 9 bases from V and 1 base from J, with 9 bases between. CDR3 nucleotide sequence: TGTGCCAGTGCGGGACAGAACACTGAAGCTTTCTTT. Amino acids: CASAGQNTEAFF.

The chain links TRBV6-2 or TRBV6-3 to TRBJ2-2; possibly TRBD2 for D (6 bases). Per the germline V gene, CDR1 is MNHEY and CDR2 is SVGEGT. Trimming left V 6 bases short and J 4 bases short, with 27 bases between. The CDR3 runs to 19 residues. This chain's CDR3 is CASSPTVTRGGIGTGELFF. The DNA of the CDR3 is TGTGCCAGCAGCCCAACTGTCACTAGAGGAGGGATTGGCACCGGGGAGCTGTTTTTT.

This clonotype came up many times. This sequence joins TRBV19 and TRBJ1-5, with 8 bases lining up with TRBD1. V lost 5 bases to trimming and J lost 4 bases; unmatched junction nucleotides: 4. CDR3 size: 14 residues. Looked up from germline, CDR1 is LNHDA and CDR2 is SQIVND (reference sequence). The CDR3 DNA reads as TGTGCCAGTAGTCCGACAGGGGCAAATCAGCCCCAGCATTTT. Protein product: CASSPTGANQPQHF.

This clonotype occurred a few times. The DNA of the CDR3 is TGTGCCAGCAGGGCGGGACAGGGAGGGGACTATGGCTACACCTTC. Its protein product is CASRAGQGGDYGYTF. V usage is TRBV2 and J usage is TRBJ1-2; TRBD1 agrees at 9 bases. The junction had 8 bases not matched to a gene; V was cut back by 6 bases and J by 3 bases. Germline assignment: CDR1 SNHLY and CDR2 FYNNEI. The CDR3 spans 15 residues.

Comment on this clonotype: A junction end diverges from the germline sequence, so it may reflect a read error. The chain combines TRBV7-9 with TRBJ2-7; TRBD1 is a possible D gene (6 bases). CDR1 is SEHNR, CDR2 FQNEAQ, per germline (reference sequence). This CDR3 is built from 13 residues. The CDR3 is CASSLTGLDEQCF. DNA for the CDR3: TGTGCCAGCAGCTTAACAGGGTTGGACGAGCAGTGCTTC. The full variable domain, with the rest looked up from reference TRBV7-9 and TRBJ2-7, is DTGVSQNPRHKITKRGQNVTFRCDPISEHNRLYWYRQTLGQGPEFLTYFQNEAQLEKSRLLSDRFSAERPKGSFSTLEIQRTEQGDSAMYLCASSLTGLDEQCFGPGTRLTVT.

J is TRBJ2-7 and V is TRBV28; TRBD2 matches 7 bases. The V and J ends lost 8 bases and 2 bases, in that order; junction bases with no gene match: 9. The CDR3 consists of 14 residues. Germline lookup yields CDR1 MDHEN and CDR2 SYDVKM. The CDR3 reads CASSPASGTYEQYF. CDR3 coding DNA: TGTGCCAGCTCACCGGCTAGCGGAACCTACGAGCAGTACTTC. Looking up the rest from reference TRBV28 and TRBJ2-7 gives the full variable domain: DVKVTQSSRYLVKRTGEKVFLECVQDMDHENMFWYRQDPGLGLRLIYFSYDVKMKEKGDIPEGYSVSREKKERFSLILESASTNQTSMYLCASSPASGTYEQYFGPGTRLTVT.

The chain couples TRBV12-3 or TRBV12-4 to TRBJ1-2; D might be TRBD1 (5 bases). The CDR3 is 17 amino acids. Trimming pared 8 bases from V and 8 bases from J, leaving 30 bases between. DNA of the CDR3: TGTGCCAGCGGGGGTACACAAAAGACAGCCGGGAGCGGGGGCTACACCTTC. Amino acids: CASGGTQKTAGSGGYTF.

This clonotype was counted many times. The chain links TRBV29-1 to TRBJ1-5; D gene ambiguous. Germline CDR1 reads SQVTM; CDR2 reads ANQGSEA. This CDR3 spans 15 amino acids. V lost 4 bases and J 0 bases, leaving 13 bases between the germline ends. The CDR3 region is CSVVLGYDSNQPQHF. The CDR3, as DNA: TGCAGCGTTGTGTTGGGGTACGATAGCAATCAGCCCCAGCATTTT.

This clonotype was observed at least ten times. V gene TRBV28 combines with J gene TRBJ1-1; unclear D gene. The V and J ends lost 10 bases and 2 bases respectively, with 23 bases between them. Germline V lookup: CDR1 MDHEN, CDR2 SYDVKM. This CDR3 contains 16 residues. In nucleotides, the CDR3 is TGTGCCACCGAGTCCTCCCCGGTCTTATTCAACACTGAAGCTTTCTTT. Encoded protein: CATESSPVLFNTEAFF.

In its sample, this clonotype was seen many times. For the CDR3, the DNA is TGCGCCAGCAGCCAAGTCGTTGATAGCGGGGGGACAGTGGAGACCCAGTACTTC. Translation gives CASSQVVDSGGTVETQYF. The J gene is TRBJ2-5, the V gene TRBV4-1, with 10 bases aligning to TRBD2. With 1 base clipped from V and 5 bases from J, the junction kept 13 bases outside the gene matches. Looked up from germline, CDR1 is MGHRA and CDR2 is YSYEKL. The CDR3 has 18 amino acids.

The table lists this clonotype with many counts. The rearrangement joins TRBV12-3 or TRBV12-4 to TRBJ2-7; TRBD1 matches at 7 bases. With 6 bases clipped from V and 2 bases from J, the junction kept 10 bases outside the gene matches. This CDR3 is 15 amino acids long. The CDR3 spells CASSPGQTLTYEQYF. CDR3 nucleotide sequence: TGTGCCAGCAGCCCGGGACAGACCCTAACCTACGAGCAGTACTTC.

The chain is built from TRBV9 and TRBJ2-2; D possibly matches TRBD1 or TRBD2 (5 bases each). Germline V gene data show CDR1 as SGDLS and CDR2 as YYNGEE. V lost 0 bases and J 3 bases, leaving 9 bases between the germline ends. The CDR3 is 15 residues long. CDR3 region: CASSVGGAHTGELFF. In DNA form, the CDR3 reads TGTGCCAGCAGCGTAGGAGGGGCCCACACCGGGGAGCTGTTTTTT.

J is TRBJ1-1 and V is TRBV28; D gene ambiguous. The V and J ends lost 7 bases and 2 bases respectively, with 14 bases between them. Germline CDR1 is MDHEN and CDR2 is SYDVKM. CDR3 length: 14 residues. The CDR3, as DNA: TGTGCCAGCACCATACCTAGCACAAACACTGAAGCTTTCTTT. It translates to CASTIPSTNTEAFF. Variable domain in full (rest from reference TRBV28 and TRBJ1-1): DVKVTQSSRYLVKRTGEKVFLECVQDMDHENMFWYRQDPGLGLRLIYFSYDVKMKEKGDIPEGYSVSREKKERFSLILESASTNQTSMYLCASTIPSTNTEAFFGQGTRLTVV.

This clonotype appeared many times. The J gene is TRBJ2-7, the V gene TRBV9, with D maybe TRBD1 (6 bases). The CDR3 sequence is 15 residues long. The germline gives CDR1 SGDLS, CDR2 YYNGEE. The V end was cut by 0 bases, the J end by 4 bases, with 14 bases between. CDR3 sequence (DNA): TGTGCCAGCAGCGTAGAGGGGACACCACAATACGAGCAGTACTTC. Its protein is CASSVEGTPQYEQYF.

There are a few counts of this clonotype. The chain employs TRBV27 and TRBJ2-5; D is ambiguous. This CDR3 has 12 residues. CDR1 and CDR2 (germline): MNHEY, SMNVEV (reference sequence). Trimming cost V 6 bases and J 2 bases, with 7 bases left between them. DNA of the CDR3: TGTGCCAGCAGCGTCTTACAAGAGACCCAGTACTTC. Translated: CASSVLQETQYF.

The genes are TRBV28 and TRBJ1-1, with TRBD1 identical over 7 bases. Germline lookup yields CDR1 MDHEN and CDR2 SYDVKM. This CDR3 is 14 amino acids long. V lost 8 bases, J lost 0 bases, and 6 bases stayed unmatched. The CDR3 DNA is TGTGCCAGCCGGGACAGCCCGTTGAACACTGAAGCTTTCTTT. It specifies CASRDSPLNTEAFF.

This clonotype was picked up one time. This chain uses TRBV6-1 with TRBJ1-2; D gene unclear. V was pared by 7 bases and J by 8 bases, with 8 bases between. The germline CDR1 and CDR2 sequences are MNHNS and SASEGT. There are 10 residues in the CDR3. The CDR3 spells CASTGRGYTF. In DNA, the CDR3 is TGTGCCAGCACTGGGCGCGGCTACACCTTC.

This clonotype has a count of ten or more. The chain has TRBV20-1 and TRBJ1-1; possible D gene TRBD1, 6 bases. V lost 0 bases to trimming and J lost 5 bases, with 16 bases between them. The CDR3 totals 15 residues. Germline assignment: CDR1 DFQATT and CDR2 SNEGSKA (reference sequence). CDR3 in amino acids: CSARDPRGGWTEAFF. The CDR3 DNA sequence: TGCAGTGCTAGAGATCCCCGGGGGGGCTGGACTGAAGCTTTCTTT.